The 30 T cell receptor beta chains below all came from one sample that was sequenced in a study of early T cells in non-severe SARS-CoV-2 infection. Each CDR3 protein is one row after TCRdb ran MiXCR on the 5' RACE reads. The sample lists about 56,000 distinct CDR3 sequences, roughly a tenth occurring once. Material for sequencing was whole blood. All receptors derive from an adult who was a healthcare worker with PCR-confirmed SARS-CoV-2 infection or an uninfected control (not recorded which).

This clonotype was recorded at least ten times. As DNA, the CDR3 is TGTGCCTGGAGAGGAGGACTAGCGGGAGCGTACGAGCAGTACTTC. Protein: CAWRGGLAGAYEQYF. The V gene is TRBV30, the J gene TRBJ2-7, with 13 bases identical to TRBD2. J gave up 4 bases and V 3 bases, and 6 bases lay outside the gene matches. CDR1 and CDR2 (germline): GTSNPN, SVGIG (reference sequence). This CDR3 has 15 residues.

In its sample, this clonotype was seen a few times. This rearrangement joins TRBV9 to TRBJ2-2, with 9 bases matching TRBD2. The CDR3 loop spans 15 amino acids. Germline assignment: CDR1 SGDLS and CDR2 YYNGEE. V lost 1 base and J lost 5; bases outside the gene matches: 3. The CDR3 loop reads CASSVTTSGTGELFF. The CDR3 nucleotides are TGTGCCAGCAGCGTAACTACTAGCGGGACCGGGGAGCTGTTTTTT.

This clonotype was detected many times. This chain uses TRBV10-3 with TRBJ2-7, with 9 bases that match TRBD2. Germline V lookup: CDR1 ENHRY, CDR2 SYGVKD. There are 17 residues in the CDR3. V lost 6 bases, J lost 0 bases, and 12 bases stayed unmatched. In DNA, the CDR3 is TGTGCCATCAGCGATATTAGCTTTAGCGGGAGCTCCTACGAGCAGTACTTC. This encodes CAISDISFSGSSYEQYF.

This clonotype was recorded many times. CDR3 coding DNA: TGCGCCAGCAGCTGGGGGACAGGGACTGAAGCTTTCTTT. This encodes CASSWGTGTEAFF. The chain recombines TRBV5-1 with TRBJ1-1; the match to TRBD1 covers 9 bases. The trim removed 3 bases at V and 5 bases at J, leaving 2 bases unmatched. The CDR3 extends over 13 amino acids. Germline lookup yields CDR1 SGHRS and CDR2 YFSETQ.

This clonotype was counted at least ten times. The V gene is TRBV2, the J gene TRBJ2-3; TRBD1 or TRBD2 may be the D gene (7 bases each). Trimming left V 6 bases short and J 3 bases short, with 16 bases between. In germline, CDR1 is SNHLY, CDR2 FYNNEI. This CDR3 comprises 15 residues. Written as DNA, the CDR3 is TGTGCCAGCAGCCCCAGGGGGGGGACGACAGATACGCAGTATTTT. Amino acid sequence: CASSPRGGTTDTQYF.

This clonotype has a single count. This chain connects TRBV6-2 or TRBV6-3 to TRBJ2-3; 7 nucleotides align to TRBD2. The V gene end was trimmed by 0 bases and the J gene end by 3 bases; junction bases not matched to a gene: 12. The CDR3 has 18 amino acids. The germline V gene encodes CDR1 MNHEY and CDR2 SVGEGT. CDR3 in DNA: TGTGCCAGCAGTTACTCGCGTCGCGGGAGTCCGGGGACAGATACGCAGTATTTT. This translates into CASSYSRRGSPGTDTQYF.

Many counts were recorded for this clonotype. V usage is TRBV6-6 and J usage is TRBJ2-5, with 7 bases lining up with TRBD2. Trimming cost V 6 bases and J 5 bases; bases outside gene matches: 15. The CDR3 has 16 residues. Germline V gene lookup returns CDR1 MNHNY and CDR2 SVGAGI (reference sequence). The CDR3 DNA follows: TGTGCCAGCAGCTCCAGCTCGGGGGAGGGCCCCGAGACCCAGTACTTC. It codes for CASSSSSGEGPETQYF.

This clonotype has more than one count but fewer than ten. The chain recombines TRBV7-8 with TRBJ2-1; D perhaps matches TRBD2 (5 bases). V was pared by 1 base and J by 16 bases, with 20 bases between. The CDR3 is 14 amino acids. Germline CDR1 is SGHVS and CDR2 is FQNEAQ. The CDR3 reads CASSLGQGGATQFF. The CDR3 DNA sequence: TGTGCCAGCAGCTTAGGTCAAGGAGGTGCGACTCAATTCTTC. Full variable domain (missing parts from reference TRBV7-8 and TRBJ2-1): GAGVSQSPRYKVAKRGQDVALRCDPISGHVSLFWYQQALGQGPEFLTYFQNEAQLDKSGLPSDRFFAERPEGSVSTLKIQRTQQEDSAVYLCASSLGQGGATQFFGPGTRLTVL.

Ten or more counts support this clonotype. The rearrangement uses TRBV5-1 and TRBJ2-7; TRBD2 agrees at 10 bases. V shed 3 bases, J shed 7 bases, and the junction held 10 bases outside the gene matches. Germline values: CDR1 SGHRS, CDR2 YFSETQ. The CDR3 runs to 15 residues. In DNA form, the CDR3 reads TGCGCCAGCAGCTCCTTACTAGCGGGAACTCAAGAGCAGTACTTC. It specifies CASSSLLAGTQEQYF.

This clonotype was observed at least ten times. CDR3 DNA: TGTGCCAGCAGCTTAGTTCGTAAGACAGAGGAAGCTTTCTTT. Translating it yields CASSLVRKTEEAFF. The rearrangement joins TRBV7-8 to TRBJ1-1; D is possibly TRBD1 (5 bases). The CDR3 totals 14 residues. The germline gives CDR1 SGHVS, CDR2 FQNEAQ. Trimming removed 1 base at V and 8 bases at J, with 14 bases between.

This clonotype has ten or more counts. The gene calls are TRBV2 and TRBJ2-1; 9 nucleotides line up with TRBD2. CDR3 size: 14 residues. The ends lost 4 bases at V and 9 bases at J; junction bases unmatched: 7. Germline V CDR1 and CDR2: SNHLY, FYNNEI. CDR3 sequence: CASSGLAGLGEQFF. For the CDR3, the DNA is TGTGCCAGCAGTGGGCTAGCGGGACTCGGTGAGCAGTTCTTC.

This clonotype was detected many times. The rearrangement uses TRBV6-6 and TRBJ2-2; D not resolved. CDR3 size: 12 residues. Germline CDR1 MNHNY, CDR2 SVGAGI (reference sequence). V lost 8 bases and J 11 bases, leaving 15 bases between the germline ends. DNA of the CDR3: TGTGCCAGCGGCCATGGAGCCCCCGAGCTGTTTTTT. Translated, it gives CASGHGAPELFF.

This clonotype was picked up a small number of times. This sequence joins TRBV20-1 and TRBJ1-6; 10 nucleotides agree with TRBD1. The J segment lost 7 bases and the V segment lost 1 base, leaving 7 bases of the junction unmatched. This CDR3 spans 16 amino acids. The V gene's germline CDR1 is DFQATT and CDR2 SNEGSKA (reference sequence). CDR3 coding DNA: TGCAGTGCTAGAGTCGGGACAGGGGAGAGAAATTCACCCCTCCACTTT. Its protein is CSARVGTGERNSPLHF.

The CDR3 here is CASSRMLAGVETQYF. CDR3 bases: TGTGCCAGCAGCCGCATGCTAGCGGGAGTAGAGACCCAGTACTTC. This rearrangement joins TRBV5-4 to TRBJ2-5; 10 positions agree with TRBD2. Looked up from germline, CDR1 is SGHNT and CDR2 is YYREEE (reference sequence). V shed 4 bases, J shed 4 bases, and the junction held 7 bases outside the gene matches. CDR3 size: 15 residues. Drawing the rest from reference TRBV5-4 and TRBJ2-5, the complete variable domain is ETGVTQSPTHLIKTRGQQVTLRCSSQSGHNTVSWYQQALGQGPQFIFQYYREEENGRGNFPPRFSGLQFPNYSSELNVNALELDDSALYLCASSRMLAGVETQYFGPGTRLLVL.

J is TRBJ2-7 and V is TRBV5-1; D is perhaps TRBD2 (5 bases). V was pared by 1 base and J by 3 bases, with 14 bases between. The CDR3 extends over 15 amino acids. In germline, CDR1 is SGHRS, CDR2 YFSETQ. CDR3 sequence: CASSLRPDGDYEQYF. As DNA, the CDR3 is TGCGCCAGCAGCTTGAGACCGGACGGGGACTACGAGCAGTACTTC.

This clonotype was picked up many times. The J gene is TRBJ2-1, the V gene TRBV7-9; the D gene is possibly TRBD2 (6 bases). Germline V gene lookup returns CDR1 SEHNR and CDR2 FQNEAQ (reference sequence). The V end lost 3 bases, the J end lost 0 bases, and 15 bases lay between the germline ends. This CDR3 has 17 amino acids. The CDR3 coding sequence is TGTGCCAGCAGCTTGGGACTCCGAACCGGCTCCTACAATGAGCAGTTCTTC. As protein: CASSLGLRTGSYNEQFF.

This clonotype was counted ten times or more. The rearrangement links TRBV4-2 to TRBJ2-4, with D unclear. Germline values: CDR1 LGHNA, CDR2 YNFKEQ. This CDR3 is 15 amino acids long. Trimming removed 0 bases at V and 10 bases at J, with 16 bases between. The CDR3 loop reads CASSQDTGSGRIQYF. As DNA, the CDR3 is TGTGCCAGCAGCCAAGATACGGGCTCGGGCCGGATTCAGTACTTC.

About this clonotype: With a much larger clone just one base away, this may be a read error. The chain joins TRBV12-3 or TRBV12-4 to TRBJ2-5; D is unresolved. This CDR3 comprises 13 residues. For the CDR3, the DNA is TGTGCCGGCAGTTCCAAAATGACAGAGACCCAGTACTTC. Translating it yields CAGSSKMTETQYF.

This clonotype came up a few times. This chain links TRBV6-6 with TRBJ2-2; D uncertain. The V end lost 5 bases, the J end lost 5 bases, and 9 bases lay between the germline ends. CDR1 is MNHNY and CDR2 is SVGAGI in the germline V gene (reference sequence). This CDR3 region has 13 residues. In nucleotides, the CDR3 is TGTGCCAGCAGTCGACTGGAGACCGGGGAGCTGTTTTTT. This sequence encodes CASSRLETGELFF.

In this sample, this clonotype turned up many times. The chain is built from TRBV5-1 and TRBJ2-7, with 9 bases identical to TRBD2. The germline gives CDR1 SGHRS, CDR2 YFSETQ. V lost 0 bases, J lost 1 base, and 8 bases stayed unmatched. CDR3 length equals 17 residues. This CDR3 reads CASSLAYAGGVSYEQYF. In DNA form, the CDR3 reads TGCGCCAGCAGCTTGGCCTACGCGGGAGGGGTGTCCTACGAGCAGTACTTC.

The sample holds many counts of this clonotype. The rearrangement uses TRBV29-1 and TRBJ1-1; 10 nucleotides agree with TRBD1. Germline CDR1 is SQVTM and CDR2 is ANQGSEA. Unmatched junction bases numbered 5, after V lost 3 bases and J lost 4 bases. This CDR3 contains 14 residues. The CDR3 protein is CSVERTGGITEAFF. In DNA, the CDR3 is TGCAGCGTTGAGAGGACAGGGGGGATCACTGAAGCTTTCTTT.

This clonotype was detected a few times. The chain recombines TRBV20-1 with TRBJ2-3; weak D call: TRBD1 (6 bases). Germline CDR1 reads DFQATT; CDR2 reads SNEGSKA (reference sequence). Trimming took off 5 bases at V and 1 base at J, with 16 bases between the two ends. This CDR3 has 15 residues. CDR3 nucleotide sequence: TGCAGTGCTTCGAGGACCAGGGGAGGCACAGATACGCAGTATTTT. Protein: CSASRTRGGTDTQYF.

This clonotype was seen more than once but under ten times. The chain combines TRBV20-1 with TRBJ2-1; 11 positions agree with TRBD2. With V trimmed by 0 bases and J by 6 bases, 10 bases remained unmatched. CDR3 length: 17 amino acids. The germline V gene encodes CDR1 DFQATT and CDR2 SNEGSKA (reference sequence). CDR3 bases: TGCAGTGCTAGAGATCAGACTAGCGGGATGAGCAGCAATGAGCAGTTCTTC. Encoded protein: CSARDQTSGMSSNEQFF.

This clonotype occurred a few times. The chain links TRBV21-1 to TRBJ1-1. TRBV21-1 constitutes a pseudogene. This CDR3 has 11 amino acids. The CDR3 nucleotides are TGTGCCAGCAGCAAAGGCCCTGAAGCTTTCTTT. Encoded protein: CASSKGPEAFF.

This clonotype has at least ten counts. This sequence joins TRBV4-1 and TRBJ2-7, with 9 bases lining up with TRBD2. Germline V gene sequence: CDR1 MGHRA, CDR2 YSYEKL. CDR3 length: 16 residues. Trimming at V came to 3 bases and at J to 3 bases, leaving 9 bases not matched to a gene. This chain's CDR3 is CASSQETSGARYEQYF. CDR3 bases: TGCGCCAGCAGCCAGGAGACTAGCGGAGCCCGCTACGAGCAGTACTTC.

The DNA of the CDR3 is TGCAGTGCTGCTCCCGGGACCGAATCCTACGAGCAGTACTTC. Protein product: CSAAPGTESYEQYF. This chain joins TRBV20-1 and TRBJ2-7; D may correspond to TRBD1 or TRBD2 (5 bases each). The CDR3 is made up of 14 amino acids. V lost 5 bases and J lost 1, with 15 bases in between. Germline CDR1 is DFQATT and CDR2 is SNEGSKA (reference sequence).

The gene calls are TRBV5-4 and TRBJ1-1; no clear D. V was pared by 6 bases and J by 6 bases, with 15 bases between. The germline V gene encodes CDR1 SGHNT and CDR2 YYREEE (reference sequence). This CDR3 is 13 amino acids long. This CDR3 reads CASNHGGSPEAFF. CDR3 DNA sequence: TGTGCCAGCAACCACGGAGGTTCCCCTGAAGCTTTCTTT. Looking up the rest from reference TRBV5-4 and TRBJ1-1 gives the full variable domain: ETGVTQSPTHLIKTRGQQVTLRCSSQSGHNTVSWYQQALGQGPQFIFQYYREEENGRGNFPPRFSGLQFPNYSSELNVNALELDDSALYLCASNHGGSPEAFFGQGTRLTVV.

J is TRBJ2-7 and V is TRBV7-2, with TRBD2 matching 13 bases. Germline trimming cut 1 base from V and 12 bases from J; bases unmatched to any gene: 6. Germline values: CDR1 SGHTA, CDR2 FQGNSA. This CDR3 has 14 residues. Here the CDR3 reads CASSLELAGGRVYF. In nucleotides, the CDR3 is TGTGCCAGCAGCTTAGAACTAGCGGGAGGGCGTGTGTACTTC.

This clonotype was counted between two and nine times. V and J are TRBV7-2 and TRBJ2-5, with D hard to call. Germline CDR1 is SGHTA and CDR2 is FQGNSA. The CDR3 is made up of 14 amino acids. V was cut by 0 bases and J by 2 bases, with 7 bases left in between. The CDR3 region has the DNA TGTGCCAGCAGCTTAGCGCTAGATCAAGAGACCCAGTACTTC. This translates into CASSLALDQETQYF.

Regarding this clonotype: One end of the junction does not line up with germline, which may come from a read error. V is TRBV10-3 and J is TRBJ2-1, with D perhaps assigned TRBD1 or TRBD2 (5 bases each). Germline V gives CDR1 ENHRY, CDR2 SYGVKD. The CDR3 runs to 11 residues. For the CDR3, the DNA is TGTGCCACCAACGGTGGTGAATGGGGGAACTTC. Its translation: CATNGGEWGNF.